Below are 26 T cell receptor beta chains sequenced from a single sample in a study of cytomegalovirus exposure and HLA in healthy donors. PCR used 60 Vbeta primers and 13 Jbeta primers. Sequenced by immunoSEQ multiplex PCR; TCRdb stores in-frame clones only, minus some. The table lists around 150,000 clones, roughly 84% of them singletons. The sample was PBMCs. All receptors come from a boy between 2 and 15 years old in good health and CMV-seronegative.

The V and J genes are TRBV29-1 and TRBJ2-5; the D gene is possibly TRBD2 (6 bases). The CDR3 consists of 13 residues. Germline V gene data show CDR1 as SQVTM and CDR2 as ANQGSEA. Trimming left V 7 bases short and J 3 bases short, with 15 bases between. The DNA of the CDR3 is TGCAGCGCGGAGGGGCTGATTAAAGAGACCCAGTACTTC. As protein: CSAEGLIKETQYF. The whole variable domain, remainder taken from reference TRBV29-1 and TRBJ2-5, is SAVISQKPSRDICQRGTSLTIQCQVDSQVTMMFWYRQQPGQSLTLIATANQGSEATYESGFVIDKFPISRPNLTFSTLTVSNMSPEDSSIYLCSAEGLIKETQYFGPGTRLLVL.

The V call is TRBV19, the J call TRBJ2-7, with TRBD1 matching over 10 bases. The V gene end was trimmed by 1 base and the J gene end by 3 bases; junction bases not matched to a gene: 6. Per germline, CDR1 LNHDA and CDR2 SQIVND (reference sequence). The CDR3 contains 16 residues. The chain's CDR3 is CASSIGLGTGDYEQYF. The CDR3 DNA sequence: TGTGCCAGTAGTATAGGCCTCGGGACAGGGGACTACGAGCAGTACTTC.

This clone was seen a single time. The chain couples TRBV11-3 to TRBJ2-1, with D perhaps TRBD2 (5 bases). V lost 1 base to trimming and J lost 7 bases, with 11 bases between them. The CDR3 has 14 residues. CDR1 is SGHNT, CDR2 YENEEA, per germline. The CDR3 region has the DNA TGTGCCAGCAGCTTAGGGCAGACGGGGAATGAGCAGTTCTTC. Encoded protein: CASSLGQTGNEQFF.

Comment on this clone: A read error may produce the germline difference seen at one junction end. The chain uses TRBV7-9 and TRBJ2-2; 7 nucleotides line up with TRBD2. CDR3 length equals 15 residues. From germline, CDR1 is SEHNR and CDR2 FQNEAQ (reference sequence). In DNA, the CDR3 is TGTTCCAGCAGCTCCACTAGCGCCAACACCGGGGAGCTGTTTTTT. It specifies CSSSSTSANTGELFF.

This rearrangement joins TRBV25-1 to TRBJ1-1; D is unclear. Trimming removed 4 bases from V and 1 base from J, with 10 bases in between. Per the germline V gene, CDR1 is MGHDK and CDR2 is SYGVNS. The CDR3 contains 14 residues. The CDR3 sequence is CASSGAGGNTEAFF. DNA of the CDR3: TGTGCCAGCAGTGGCGCGGGCGGGAACACTGAAGCTTTCTTT.

The chain carries TRBV5-4 and TRBJ1-4, with 7 positions matching TRBD1. The germline gives CDR1 SGHNT, CDR2 YYREEE (reference sequence). Losses at the gene ends were 5 bases for V and 8 bases for J; bases not matched to a gene: 9. The CDR3 extends over 14 amino acids. In DNA, the CDR3 is TGTGCCAGCAGATCGAACAGGGGCGGGGAAAAACTGTTTTTT. Its protein product is CASRSNRGGEKLFF.

The chain uses TRBV5-1 and TRBJ1-1; no firm D call. Trimming took off 0 bases at V and 2 bases at J, with 8 bases between the two ends. The CDR3 contains 14 residues. Germline CDR1 and CDR2: SGHRS and YFSETQ. The CDR3 loop reads CASSLDQTNTEAFF. The DNA of the CDR3 is TGCGCCAGCAGCTTGGACCAGACTAACACTGAAGCTTTCTTT.

The V call is TRBV18, the J call TRBJ2-1; 9 bases line up with TRBD1. The CDR3 covers 16 residues. The germline V gene encodes CDR1 KGHSH and CDR2 LQKENI. Trimming removed 4 bases from V and 3 bases from J; junction bases left unmatched: 7. DNA for the CDR3: TGTGCCAGCTCACGTAGGGGGGGACAGGGCTACAATGAGCAGTTCTTC. Its protein product is CASSRRGGQGYNEQFF.

The rearrangement links TRBV5-6 to TRBJ2-1; 9 nucleotides line up with TRBD1. Germline CDR1 SGHDT, CDR2 YYEEEE. With V trimmed by 3 bases and J by 5 bases, 6 bases remained unmatched. This CDR3 has 15 residues. This CDR3 reads CASSWDRVGDNEQFF. The CDR3 nucleotides are TGTGCCAGCAGCTGGGACAGGGTTGGGGACAATGAGCAGTTCTTC.

The CDR3 nucleotides are TGCGCCAGCAGCTTGTACAGCGGTGGAAACACCATATATTTT. Translated, it gives CASSLYSGGNTIYF. This chain uses TRBV5-1 with TRBJ1-3; D is ambiguous. The CDR3 totals 14 residues. CDR1 and CDR2 from the germline V gene are SGHRS and YFSETQ. V was shortened by 1 base and J by 3 bases, with 8 bases between the two germline ends.

CDR3 coding DNA: TGTGCCAGCAGCTATCCGGTGTCCTACGAGCAGTACTTC. Protein: CASSYPVSYEQYF. The chain is built from TRBV5-6 and TRBJ2-7, with unresolved D. Trimming left V 3 bases short and J 1 base short, with 8 bases between. The germline V gene has CDR1 SGHDT and CDR2 YYEEEE. This CDR3 is 13 amino acids long.

This clone was counted only a few times. This sequence joins TRBV29-1 and TRBJ2-1; 14 bases are a match to TRBD2. Germline CDR1 SQVTM, CDR2 ANQGSEA. The CDR3 consists of 15 residues. J was trimmed by 6 bases and V by 4 bases; bases with no gene match: 5. CDR3 loop: CSVGSGLAGANEQFF. In DNA, the CDR3 is TGCAGCGTTGGATCGGGACTAGCGGGAGCCAATGAGCAGTTCTTC.

The chain couples TRBV15 to TRBJ1-2; no clear D. V dropped 1 base and J dropped 5 bases, with 14 bases sitting between them. Germline CDR1 LNHNV, CDR2 YYDKDF (reference sequence). The CDR3 covers 15 residues. The CDR3 coding sequence is TGTGCCACCAGCAGAGGGCAGATTCCACGATATGGCTACACCTTC. It encodes CATSRGQIPRYGYTF.

The rearrangement uses TRBV19 and TRBJ2-2; TRBD1 is a possible D gene (5 bases). The CDR3 sequence is 14 residues long. Trimming took 7 bases from V and 0 from J, leaving 9 bases between them. The germline CDR1 and CDR2 sequences are LNHDA and SQIVND (reference sequence). CDR3 sequence reads: CASNPTANTGELFF. The CDR3 DNA reads as TGTGCCAGTAACCCGACAGCGAACACCGGGGAGCTGTTTTTT.

The chain recombines TRBV10-3 with TRBJ1-2, with D maybe TRBD1 (6 bases). Germline values: CDR1 ENHRY, CDR2 SYGVKD. CDR3 length equals 14 residues. The V and J ends lost 9 bases and 6 bases respectively, with 20 bases between them. In DNA, the CDR3 is TGTGCCATTGCCGACCGCCAACGGACAGATGGCTACACCTTC. This translates into CAIADRQRTDGYTF.

V usage is TRBV28 and J usage is TRBJ2-7, with D possibly TRBD2 on 6 matching bases. CDR1 MDHEN and CDR2 SYDVKM come from the germline V gene. The V end lost 6 bases, the J end lost 3 bases, and 21 bases lay between the germline ends. The CDR3 length is 16 residues. DNA of the CDR3: TGTGCCAGCAGACCCCTTTTTCCGGGAGCTATCTACGAGCAGTACTTC. Residues: CASRPLFPGAIYEQYF.

The chain has TRBV7-9 and TRBJ1-4; TRBD1 is a possible D gene (6 bases). Trimming left V 4 bases short and J 14 bases short, with 17 bases between. CDR3 length: 13 residues. Per germline, CDR1 SEHNR and CDR2 FQNEAQ (reference sequence). CDR3 bases: TGTGCCAGCAGCTCCACAGGGTCGGTTCTTCTGTTTTTT. Translating it yields CASSSTGSVLLFF.

This rearrangement joins TRBV5-1 to TRBJ2-3; D is possibly TRBD2 (7 bases). The CDR3 is 15 amino acids. V gave up 0 bases and J gave up 1 base, with 9 bases separating them. Per germline, CDR1 SGHRS and CDR2 YFSETQ. The CDR3 DNA sequence: TGCGCCAGCAGCTTGGAAGGGGGGGGCACAGATACGCAGTATTTT. It yields the protein CASSLEGGGTDTQYF.

The chain joins TRBV5-5 to TRBJ2-1, with 15 bases fitting TRBD2. The V and J ends lost 0 bases and 8 bases, in that order; junction bases with no gene match: 9. Looked up from germline, CDR1 is SGHKS and CDR2 is YYEKEE (reference sequence). The CDR3 runs to 18 residues. CDR3 amino acids: CASSLEVSGTSGGYEQFF. The CDR3 DNA sequence: TGTGCCAGCAGCTTGGAAGTATCTGGGACTAGCGGGGGGTATGAGCAGTTCTTC.

This clone was found a few times. The V call is TRBV28, the J call TRBJ2-7; maybe TRBD1 (6 bases). The length of the CDR3 is 14 residues. Trimming took off 8 bases at V and 0 bases at J, with 14 bases between the two ends. The V gene's germline CDR1 is MDHEN and CDR2 SYDVKM. DNA of the CDR3: TGTGCCAGCGCTCCTCAGGACAGCTCCTACGAGCAGTACTTC. As protein: CASAPQDSSYEQYF. Variable domain in full (rest from reference TRBV28 and TRBJ2-7): DVKVTQSSRYLVKRTGEKVFLECVQDMDHENMFWYRQDPGLGLRLIYFSYDVKMKEKGDIPEGYSVSREKKERFSLILESASTNQTSMYLCASAPQDSSYEQYFGPGTRLTVT.

The J gene is TRBJ1-1, the V gene TRBV21-1; no DNA check was done on the table's D call, TRBD1. TRBV21-1 is recorded as a pseudogene. The CDR3 consists of 14 residues. The CDR3 DNA reads TGTGCCAGCAGCAGGGACAGAGAGAACACTGAAGCTTTCTTT. This encodes CASSRDRENTEAFF.

The chain carries TRBV5-1 and TRBJ2-2; 11 bases are shared with TRBD2. The CDR3 is 15 residues long. V dropped 8 bases and J dropped 3; count of bases not matched to a gene: 6. Germline V CDR1 and CDR2: SGHRS, YFSETQ. CDR3 residues: CASTGLADYTGELFF. CDR3 sequence (DNA): TGCGCCAGTACGGGACTAGCGGATTACACCGGGGAGCTGTTTTTT.

This clone has only one observation. The chain has TRBV9 and TRBJ1-5, with D perhaps matching TRBD1 (5 bases). CDR1 is SGDLS, CDR2 YYNGEE, per germline. V was clipped by 0 bases and J by 7 bases, with 11 bases between them. There are 14 residues in the CDR3. CDR3 nucleotides: TGTGCCAGCAGCGTAGGCAGGGCATACCAGCCCCAGCATTTT. Its protein is CASSVGRAYQPQHF. The complete variable domain, with remaining parts taken from reference TRBV9 and TRBJ1-5, reads DSGVTQTPKHLITATGQRVTLRCSPRSGDLSVYWYQQSLDQGLQFLIQYYNGEERAKGNILERFSAQQFPDLHSELNLSSLELGDSALYFCASSVGRAYQPQHFGDGTRLSIL.

The V gene is TRBV27, the J gene TRBJ1-1; 7 bases fit TRBD1. CDR1 and CDR2 (germline): MNHEY, SMNVEV (reference sequence). The V segment lost 5 bases and the J segment 5 bases; nucleotides outside the gene matches: 8. The CDR3 sequence is 14 residues long. Written as DNA, the CDR3 is TGTGCCAGCAGTAGAATGGACAGGAGGACTGAAGCTTTCTTT. Translating gives CASSRMDRRTEAFF.

The chain has TRBV12-5 and TRBJ1-2; a weak D match, TRBD1 (6 bases). This CDR3 contains 15 residues. The V end lost 1 base, the J end lost 5 bases, and 14 bases lay between the germline ends. Germline V gene sequence: CDR1 LGHNT, CDR2 FRNRAP. The CDR3 DNA sequence: TGTGCTAGTGGTTTGGGGTGGACAGACAATTATGGCTACACCTTC. Residues: CASGLGWTDNYGYTF.

The V and J genes are TRBV4-2 and TRBJ1-2; D remains unclear. Germline loops: CDR1 LGHNA, CDR2 YNFKEQ. The germline V and J ends were trimmed by 1 base and 6 bases, with 6 bases remaining between them. This CDR3 region has 12 residues. The chain's CDR3 is CASSQVGDGYTF. In DNA, the CDR3 is TGTGCCAGCAGCCAAGTCGGGGATGGCTACACCTTC.